These 13 T cell receptor beta chains were all obtained from the same sample, sequenced in a study of blood T cell repertoires in COVID-19. Data came from immunoSEQ multiplex PCR; TCRdb stores just in-frame clones and leaves some out. The sample comprises roughly 110,000 clones, approximately 81% of which are singletons, and roughly 1.5% rests with the top ten. The sample was peripheral blood. All receptors come from a man aged 40-49 years with acute or convalescent COVID-19.

The genes are TRBV9 and TRBJ1-1; 8 nucleotides match TRBD1. This CDR3 region has 16 residues. CDR1 is SGDLS and CDR2 is YYNGEE in the germline V gene. The ends lost 0 bases at V and 2 bases at J; junction bases unmatched: 6. The CDR3 coding sequence is TGTGCCAGCAGCGTAGAGGGTTCAGGGGGCAACACTGAAGCTTTCTTT. This translates into CASSVEGSGGNTEAFF. Combining the CDR3 with reference TRBV9 and TRBJ1-1 gives the whole variable domain DSGVTQTPKHLITATGQRVTLRCSPRSGDLSVYWYQQSLDQGLQFLIQYYNGEERAKGNILERFSAQQFPDLHSELNLSSLELGDSALYFCASSVEGSGGNTEAFFGQGTRLTVV.

The chain couples TRBV28 to TRBJ1-2; D not resolved. V was shortened by 4 bases and J by 0 bases, with 9 bases between the two germline ends. This CDR3 is 14 amino acids long. Germline V CDR1 and CDR2: MDHEN, SYDVKM. The CDR3 here is CASSSKPANYGYTF. The CDR3 DNA sequence: TGTGCCAGCAGTTCGAAGCCCGCTAACTATGGCTACACCTTC.

The chain joins TRBV4-2 to TRBJ1-4, with 7 bases that match TRBD1. With 1 base clipped from V and 2 bases from J, the junction kept 4 bases outside the gene matches. The germline gives CDR1 LGHNA, CDR2 YNFKEQ. This CDR3 contains 16 residues. Written as DNA, the CDR3 is TGTGCCAGCAGCCAAGCCGCGGGACAGACTAATGAAAAACTGTTTTTT. Translated: CASSQAAGQTNEKLFF.

The genes are TRBV18 and TRBJ1-5; 8 bases fit TRBD1. With 4 bases clipped from V and 2 bases from J, the junction kept 1 base outside the gene matches. Germline V gene sequence: CDR1 KGHSH, CDR2 LQKENI. This CDR3 is 14 amino acids long. The CDR3 loop is CASSQQGGNQPQHF. CDR3 bases: TGTGCCAGCTCACAACAGGGGGGCAATCAGCCCCAGCATTTT.

V gene TRBV11-2 combines with J gene TRBJ2-1; D is perhaps TRBD2 (6 bases). This CDR3 spans 12 amino acids. The germline CDR1 and CDR2 sequences are SGHAT and FQNNGV. Trimming cost V 8 bases and J 6 bases, with 11 bases left between them. The CDR3 protein is CASSGGINEQFF. The CDR3 nucleotides read TGTGCCAGCTCTGGCGGGATCAATGAGCAGTTCTTC. The whole variable domain, remainder taken from reference TRBV11-2 and TRBJ2-1, is EAGVAQSPRYKIIEKRQSVAFWCNPISGHATLYWYQQILGQGPKLLIQFQNNGVVDDSQLPKDRFSAERLKGVDSTLKIQPAKLEDSAVYLCASSGGINEQFFGPGTRLTVL.

The rearrangement joins TRBV4-3 to TRBJ2-5, with 13 bases matching TRBD2. After removal of 0 bases from V and 4 bases from J, the junction contained 5 bases not matched to a gene. Germline-derived CDR1 and CDR2 are LGHNA and YSLEER. This CDR3 is 17 amino acids long. DNA of the CDR3: TGCGCCAGCAGCCAAGATTGGTGGACTAGCGGGGGAGAGACCCAGTACTTC. Its translation is CASSQDWWTSGGETQYF.

CDR3 bases: TGTGCCAGCTGGCAGGGGGCGCGTACTGAAGCTTTCTTT. Protein product: CASWQGARTEAFF. V usage is TRBV6-5 and J usage is TRBJ1-1, with 8 bases matching TRBD1. Germline CDR1 is MNHEY and CDR2 is SVGAGI. After removal of 8 bases from V and 5 bases from J, the junction contained 7 bases not matched to a gene. The CDR3 has 13 residues.

This rearrangement joins TRBV28 to TRBJ2-5; a weak D match, TRBD1 (5 bases). CDR3 length: 17 amino acids. Trimming removed 0 bases at V and 5 bases at J, with 19 bases between. Germline loops: CDR1 MDHEN, CDR2 SYDVKM. Written as DNA, the CDR3 is TGTGCCAGCAGTTTATGGGCAGGGAAGGTTCTGGGGGAGACCCAGTACTTC. Its protein is CASSLWAGKVLGETQYF.

The gene calls are TRBV5-1 and TRBJ2-3, with 11 bases identical to TRBD2. With 0 bases clipped from V and 2 bases from J, the junction kept 2 bases outside the gene matches. The V gene's germline CDR1 is SGHRS and CDR2 YFSETQ. This CDR3 contains 16 residues. As DNA, the CDR3 is TGCGCCAGCAGCTTGGGACTAGCGGGACCCACAGATACGCAGTATTTT. Translating gives CASSLGLAGPTDTQYF. Full variable domain (remainder filled in from reference TRBV5-1 and TRBJ2-3): KAGVTQTPRYLIKTRGQQVTLSCSPISGHRSVSWYQQTPGQGLQFLFEYFSETQRNKGNFPGRFSGRQFSNSRSEMNVSTLELGDSALYLCASSLGLAGPTDTQYFGPGTRLTVL.

The rearrangement links TRBV7-2 to TRBJ1-5, with 7 nucleotides matching TRBD1. The CDR3 totals 15 residues. Losses at the gene ends were 0 bases for V and 6 bases for J; bases not matched to a gene: 5. In germline, CDR1 is SGHTA, CDR2 FQGNSA. CDR3: CASSLATGVGQPQHF. The CDR3, as DNA: TGTGCCAGCAGCTTAGCTACAGGGGTCGGTCAGCCCCAGCATTTT.

This rearrangement joins TRBV6-6 to TRBJ2-2; TRBD1 might be the D (7 bases). The CDR3 sequence is 14 residues long. V was trimmed by 11 bases and J by 4 bases, leaving 17 bases between them. Germline assignment: CDR1 MNHNY and CDR2 SVGAGI (reference sequence). CDR3 bases: TGTGCCGCCGCGGGACAGTATGGCACCGGGGAGCTGTTTTTT. Its translation is CAAAGQYGTGELFF.

The chain carries TRBV28 and TRBJ1-4, with 10 bases that match TRBD1. Germline values: CDR1 MDHEN, CDR2 SYDVKM. V was pared by 2 bases and J by 5 bases, with 2 bases of the junction left unmatched. The CDR3 spans 15 residues. The CDR3, as DNA: TGTGCCAGCAGTTTACCGGGACAGGGGAATGAAAAACTGTTTTTT. It codes for CASSLPGQGNEKLFF. Full variable domain (missing parts from reference TRBV28 and TRBJ1-4): DVKVTQSSRYLVKRTGEKVFLECVQDMDHENMFWYRQDPGLGLRLIYFSYDVKMKEKGDIPEGYSVSREKKERFSLILESASTNQTSMYLCASSLPGQGNEKLFFGSGTQLSVL.

The chain uses TRBV19 and TRBJ2-5; maybe TRBD1 (5 bases). V lost 5 bases and J 1 base, leaving 17 bases between the germline ends. CDR1 is LNHDA and CDR2 is SQIVND in the germline V gene (reference sequence). The CDR3 sequence is 16 residues long. CDR3 protein: CASSERTLSLQETQYF. Here the CDR3 DNA reads TGTGCCAGTAGTGAAAGGACACTCTCTCTCCAAGAGACCCAGTACTTC.